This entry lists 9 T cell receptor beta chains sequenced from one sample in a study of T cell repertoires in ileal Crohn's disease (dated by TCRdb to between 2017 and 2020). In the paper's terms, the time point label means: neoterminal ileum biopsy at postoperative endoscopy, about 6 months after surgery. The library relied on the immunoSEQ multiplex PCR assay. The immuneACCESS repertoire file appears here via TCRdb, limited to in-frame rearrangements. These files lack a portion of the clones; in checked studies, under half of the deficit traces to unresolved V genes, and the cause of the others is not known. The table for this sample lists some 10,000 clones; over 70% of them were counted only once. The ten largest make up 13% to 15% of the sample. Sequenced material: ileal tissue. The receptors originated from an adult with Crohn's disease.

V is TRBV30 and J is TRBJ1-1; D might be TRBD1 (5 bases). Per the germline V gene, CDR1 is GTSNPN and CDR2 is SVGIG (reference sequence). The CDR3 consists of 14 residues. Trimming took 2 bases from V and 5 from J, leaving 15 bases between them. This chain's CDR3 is CAWSPGGGWTEAFF. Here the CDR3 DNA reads TGTGCCTGGAGTCCCGGGGGGGGTTGGACTGAAGCTTTCTTT.

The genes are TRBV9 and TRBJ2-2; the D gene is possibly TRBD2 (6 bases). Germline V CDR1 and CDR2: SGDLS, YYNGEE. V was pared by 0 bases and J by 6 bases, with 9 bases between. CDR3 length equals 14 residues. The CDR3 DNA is TGTGCCAGCAGCGTAGTCGGGGGAGCCGGGGAGCTGTTTTTT. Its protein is CASSVVGGAGELFF.

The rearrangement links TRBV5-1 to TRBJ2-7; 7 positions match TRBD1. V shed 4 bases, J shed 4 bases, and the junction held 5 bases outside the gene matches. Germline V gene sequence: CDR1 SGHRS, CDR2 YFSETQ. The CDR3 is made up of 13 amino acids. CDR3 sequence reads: CASSPTGSYEQYF. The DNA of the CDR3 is TGCGCCAGCAGCCCGACAGGGAGTTACGAGCAGTACTTC.

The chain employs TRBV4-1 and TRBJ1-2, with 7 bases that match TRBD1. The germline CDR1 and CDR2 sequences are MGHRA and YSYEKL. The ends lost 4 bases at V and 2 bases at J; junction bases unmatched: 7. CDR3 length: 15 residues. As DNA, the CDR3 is TGCGCCAGCAGCCCCCTGTCAGGGGGGAACTATGGCTACACCTTC. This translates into CASSPLSGGNYGYTF.

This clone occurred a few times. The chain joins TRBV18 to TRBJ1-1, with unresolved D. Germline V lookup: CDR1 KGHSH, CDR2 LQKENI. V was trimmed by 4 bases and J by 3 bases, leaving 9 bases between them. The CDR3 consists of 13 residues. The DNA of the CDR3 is TGTGCCAGCTCACGCGAGGGATACACTGAAGCTTTCTTT. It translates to CASSREGYTEAFF.

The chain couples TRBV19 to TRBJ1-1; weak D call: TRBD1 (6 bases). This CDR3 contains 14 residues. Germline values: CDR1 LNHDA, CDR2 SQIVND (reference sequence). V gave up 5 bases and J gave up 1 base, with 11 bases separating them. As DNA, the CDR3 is TGTGCCAGTAGTTCACAGGGCGGGAACACTGAAGCTTTCTTT. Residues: CASSSQGGNTEAFF.

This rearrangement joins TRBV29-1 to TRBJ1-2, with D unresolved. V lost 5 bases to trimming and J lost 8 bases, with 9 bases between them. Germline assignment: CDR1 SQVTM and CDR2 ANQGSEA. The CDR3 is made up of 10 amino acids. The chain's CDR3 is CSVFTIGYTF. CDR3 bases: TGCAGCGTTTTTACTATAGGCTACACCTTC.

CDR3 sequence reads: CASSSQLNYGYTF. In nucleotides, the CDR3 is TGTGCCAGCAGCTCACAGCTCAACTATGGCTACACCTTC. The chain has TRBV5-6 and TRBJ1-2; D unclear. The V gene lost 3 bases and the J gene lost 2 bases, with 8 bases spanning the gap. The CDR3 length is 13 residues. Germline V gene lookup returns CDR1 SGHDT and CDR2 YYEEEE.

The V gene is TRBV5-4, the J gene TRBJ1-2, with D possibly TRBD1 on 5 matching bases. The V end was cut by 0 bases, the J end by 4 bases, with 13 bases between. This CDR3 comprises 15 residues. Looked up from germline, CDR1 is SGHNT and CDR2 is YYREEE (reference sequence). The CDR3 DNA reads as TGTGCCAGCAGCTTGGCCGTGTCGGGGGTCTATGGCTACACCTTC. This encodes CASSLAVSGVYGYTF.